This T cell receptor beta chain emerged from a study of blood T cell repertoires in COVID-19. Libraries were prepared by immunoSEQ multiplex PCR; TCRdb keeps only in-frame clonotypes and omits some of them. The table has more than 95,000 clones, approximately 84% seen once; the top ten hold roughly 13%. This clone was detected only once. Germline lookup yields CDR1 SGHRS and CDR2 YFSETQ. Trimming took off 4 bases at V and 4 bases at J, with 14 bases between the two ends. The CDR3 is 14 amino acids. This TCR derives from a human donor in a cohort sampled during active or convalescent COVID-19. The genes are TRBV5-1 and TRBJ1-1; the D gene is possibly TRBD1 (5 bases). The sequencing sample was made of peripheral blood. CDR3 nucleotide sequence: TGCGCCAGCAGCGTCTACACGGGGGGCACTGAAGCTTTCTTT. This codes for CASSVYTGGTEAFF. The variable domain in full, completed from reference TRBV5-1 and TRBJ1-1, reads KAGVTQTPRYLIKTRGQQVTLSCSPISGHRSVSWYQQTPGQGLQFLFEYFSETQRNKGNFPGRFSGRQFSNSRSEMNVSTLELGDSALYLCASSVYTGGTEAFFGQGTRLTVV.